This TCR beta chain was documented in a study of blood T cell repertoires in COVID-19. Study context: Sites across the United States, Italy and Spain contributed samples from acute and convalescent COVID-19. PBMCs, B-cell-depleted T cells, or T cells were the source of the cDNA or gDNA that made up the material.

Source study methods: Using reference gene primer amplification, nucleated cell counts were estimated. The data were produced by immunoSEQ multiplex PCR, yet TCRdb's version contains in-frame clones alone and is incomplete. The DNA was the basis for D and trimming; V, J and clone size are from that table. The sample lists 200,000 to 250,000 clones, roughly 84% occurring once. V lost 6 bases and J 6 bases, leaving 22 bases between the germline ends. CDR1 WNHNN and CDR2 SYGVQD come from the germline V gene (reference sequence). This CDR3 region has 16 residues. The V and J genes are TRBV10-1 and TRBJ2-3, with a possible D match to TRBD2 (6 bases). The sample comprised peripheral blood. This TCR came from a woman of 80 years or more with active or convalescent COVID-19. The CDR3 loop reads CASSDPGTYHGDTQYF. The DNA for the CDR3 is TGCGCCAGCAGCGACCCCGGGACTTACCACGGGGATACGCAGTATTTT.